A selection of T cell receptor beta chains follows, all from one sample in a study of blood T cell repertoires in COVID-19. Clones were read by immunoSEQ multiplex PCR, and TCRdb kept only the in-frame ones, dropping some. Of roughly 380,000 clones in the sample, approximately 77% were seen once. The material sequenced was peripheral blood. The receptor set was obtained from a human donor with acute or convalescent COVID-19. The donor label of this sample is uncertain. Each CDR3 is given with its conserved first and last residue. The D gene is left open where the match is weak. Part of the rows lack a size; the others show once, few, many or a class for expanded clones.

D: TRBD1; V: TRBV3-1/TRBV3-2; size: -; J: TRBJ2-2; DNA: TGTGCCAGCAGCCGACAGGGGGCGCGAACCGGGGAGCTGTTTTTT; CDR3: CASSRQGARTGELFF
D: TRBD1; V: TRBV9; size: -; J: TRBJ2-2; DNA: TGTGCCAGCAGCGTAGGAGGGACAGGGCCCCCCGGGGAGCTGTTTTTT; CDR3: CASSVGGTGPPGELFF
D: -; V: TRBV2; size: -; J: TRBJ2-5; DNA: TGTGCCAGCAGTGTAGTACGGACACAAGAGACCCAGTACTTC; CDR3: CASSVVRTQETQYF
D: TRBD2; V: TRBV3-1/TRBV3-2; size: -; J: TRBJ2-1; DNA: TGTGCCAGCAGCCAAGGGACTAGCGGGAGATACAATGAGCAGTTCTTC; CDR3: CASSQGTSGRYNEQFF
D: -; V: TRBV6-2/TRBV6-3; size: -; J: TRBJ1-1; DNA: TGTGCCAGCAGTTACTCGACAGTGAACACTGAAGCTTTCTTT; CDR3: CASSYSTVNTEAFF
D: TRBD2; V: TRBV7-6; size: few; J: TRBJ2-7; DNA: TGTGCCAGCAGCTTAGGGGTACTAGCGACGAGCTCCTACGAGCAGTACTTC; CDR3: CASSLGVLATSSYEQYF
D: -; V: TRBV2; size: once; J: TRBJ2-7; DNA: TGTGCCAGCAGTGACCCCTCCGCGGGCCGGCACGAGCAGTACTTC; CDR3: CASSDPSAGRHEQYF
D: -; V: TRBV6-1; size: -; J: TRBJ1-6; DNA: TGTGCCAGCAGTGAATGGGCCGCGGGGGTGTCCTATAATTCACCCCTCCACTTT; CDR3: CASSEWAAGVSYNSPLHF
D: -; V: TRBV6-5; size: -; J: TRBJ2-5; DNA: TGTGCCAGCAGTACTAGGGGGATGTCGTGGACCCAGTACTTC; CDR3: CASSTRGMSWTQYF
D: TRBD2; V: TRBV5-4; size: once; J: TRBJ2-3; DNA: TGTGCCAGCAGCTTGGGCGGGGCCCGAGGACTAGCGGGGGTCTCAGATACGCAGTATTTT; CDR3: CASSLGGARGLAGVSDTQYF
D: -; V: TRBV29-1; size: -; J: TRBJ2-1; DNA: TGCAGCGTTGAAGTAGTAGTAAATGAGCAGTTCTTC; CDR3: CSVEVVVNEQFF
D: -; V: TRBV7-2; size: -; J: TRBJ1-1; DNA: TGTGCCAGCAGCTTATCGGGCGGGCTGAACACTGAAGCTTTCTTT; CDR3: CASSLSGGLNTEAFF
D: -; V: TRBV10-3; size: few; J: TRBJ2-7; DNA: TGTGCCATCAGTGGAGGCACAGGGAGGGGCGAGCAGTACTTC; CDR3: CAISGGTGRGEQYF
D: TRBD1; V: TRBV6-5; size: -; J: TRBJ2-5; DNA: TGTGCCAGCACCTCGGACAGGGGGTCCCAAGAGACCCAGTACTTC; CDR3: CASTSDRGSQETQYF
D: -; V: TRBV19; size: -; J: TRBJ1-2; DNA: TGTGCCAGTAGTATATTGTCCGCTAACTATGGCTACACCTTC; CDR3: CASSILSANYGYTF
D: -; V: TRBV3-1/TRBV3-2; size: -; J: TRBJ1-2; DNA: TGTGCCAGCAGCACCGAGGGTTACAACTATGGCTACACCTTC; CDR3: CASSTEGYNYGYTF
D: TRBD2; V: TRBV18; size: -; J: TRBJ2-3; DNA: TGTGCCAGCTCAACGGCTAGCGGGGGGACAGATACGCAGTATTTT; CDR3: CASSTASGGTDTQYF
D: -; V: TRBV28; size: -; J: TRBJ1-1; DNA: TGTGCCAGCGAACAGGGAGGGGGCACTGAAGCTTTCTTT; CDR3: CASEQGGGTEAFF
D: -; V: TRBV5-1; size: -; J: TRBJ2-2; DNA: TGCGCCAGCAGCTTGGGAACAGGATACGCCGGGGAGCTGTTTTTT; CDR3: CASSLGTGYAGELFF
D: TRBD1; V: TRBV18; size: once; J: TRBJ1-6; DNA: TGTGCCAGCTCATACGGGACAGCGAAGGATAATTCACCCCTCCACTTT; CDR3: CASSYGTAKDNSPLHF
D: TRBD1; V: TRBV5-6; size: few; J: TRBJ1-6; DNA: TGTGCCAGCAGCTCTCAGTCGACAGGGGATAGACGTAATTCACCCCTCCACTTT; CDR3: CASSSQSTGDRRNSPLHF
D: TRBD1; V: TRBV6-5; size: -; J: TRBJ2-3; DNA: TGTGCCAGCAGCCTTAGACAGGGTGCGGCAGATACGCAGTATTTT; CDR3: CASSLRQGAADTQYF
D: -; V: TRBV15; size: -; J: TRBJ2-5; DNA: TGTGCCACCAGCCCTAGGACTAATCAAGAGACCCAGTACTTC; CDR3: CATSPRTNQETQYF
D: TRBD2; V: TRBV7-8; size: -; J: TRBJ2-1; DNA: TGTGCCAGCAGAACGAGCGGGGGACCTAATGAGCAGTTCTTC; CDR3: CASRTSGGPNEQFF
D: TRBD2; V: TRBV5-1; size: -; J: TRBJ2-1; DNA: TGCGCCAGCAGCTTTTCTAGCGGGGGATACAATGAGCAGTTCTTC; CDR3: CASSFSSGGYNEQFF
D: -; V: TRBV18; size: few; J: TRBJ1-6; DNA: TGTGCCAGCTCATCAACAGGGCAGAATTCACCCCTCCACTTT; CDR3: CASSSTGQNSPLHF
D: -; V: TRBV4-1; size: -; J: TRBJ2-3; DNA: TGCGCCAGCGGGGCAGGGTCTAGGAGCACAGATACGCAGTATTTT; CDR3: CASGAGSRSTDTQYF
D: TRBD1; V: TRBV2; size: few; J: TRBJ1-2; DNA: TGTGCCAGCACTCGAGGGGGACAGGGGTACGGCTACACCTTC; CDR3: CASTRGGQGYGYTF
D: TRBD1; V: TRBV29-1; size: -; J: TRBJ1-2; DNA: TGCAGCGGCGGGACAGCCACTAACTATGGCTACACCTTC; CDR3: CSGGTATNYGYTF
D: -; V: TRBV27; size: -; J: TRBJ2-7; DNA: TGTGCCAGCAGTTTATCGCAGCTAGCTGACGAGCAGTACTTC; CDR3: CASSLSQLADEQYF
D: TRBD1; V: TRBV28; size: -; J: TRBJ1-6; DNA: TGTGCCACCCAGGGACAGGGGCTTAATTCACCCCTCCACTTT; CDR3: CATQGQGLNSPLHF
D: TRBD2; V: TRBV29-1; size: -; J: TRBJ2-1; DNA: TGCAGCGTTGTCGCTGGACTAGGGTCCTACAATGAGCAGTTCTTC; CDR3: CSVVAGLGSYNEQFF
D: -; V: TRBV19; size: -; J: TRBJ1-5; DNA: TGTGCCAGTCGTGGGCCCGACATGGCCGGACTTCGGGATCAGCCCCAGCATTTT; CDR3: CASRGPDMAGLRDQPQHF